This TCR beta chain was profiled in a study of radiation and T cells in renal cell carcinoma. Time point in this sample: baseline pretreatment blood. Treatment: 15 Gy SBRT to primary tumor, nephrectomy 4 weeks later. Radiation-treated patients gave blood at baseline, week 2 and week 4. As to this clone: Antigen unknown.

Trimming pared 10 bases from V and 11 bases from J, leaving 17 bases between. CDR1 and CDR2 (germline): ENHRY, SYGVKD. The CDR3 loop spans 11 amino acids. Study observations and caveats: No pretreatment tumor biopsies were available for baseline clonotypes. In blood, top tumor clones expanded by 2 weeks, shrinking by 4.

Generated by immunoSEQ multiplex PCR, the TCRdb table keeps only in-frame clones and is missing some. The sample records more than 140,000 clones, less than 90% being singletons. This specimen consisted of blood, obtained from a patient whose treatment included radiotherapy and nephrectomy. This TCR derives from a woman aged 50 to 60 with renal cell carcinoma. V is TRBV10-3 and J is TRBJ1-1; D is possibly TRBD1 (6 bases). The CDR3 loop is CASNTGMDAFF. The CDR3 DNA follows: TGTGCCAGCAACACAGGGATGGATGCTTTCTTT.